This entry features one TCR beta chain sequence. The table came from immunoSEQ multiplex PCR; TCRdb's copy has only in-frame clones and leaves some out. Of under 200,000 clones in the sample, around four fifths are singletons; the top ten hold 3.7%. The sample originates from a study of blood T cell repertoires in COVID-19. Study in general: Collection of acute and convalescent COVID-19 samples took place in the United States, Italy and Spain. In each case, the material was cDNA or gDNA derived from T cells, B-cell-depleted T cells, or PBMCs.

The CDR3 loop spans 15 amino acids. Unmatched junction bases numbered 4, after V lost 4 bases and J lost 3 bases. Per germline, CDR1 MNHEY and CDR2 SVGAGI. The chain uses TRBV6-5 and TRBJ1-5; TRBD1 matches at 9 bases. The receptor's source is an elderly woman with acute or convalescent COVID-19. The sample comprised peripheral blood. The CDR3 region has the DNA TGTGCCAGCAGTTTTACAGGGGGCCCCAATCAGCCCCAGCATTTT. This translates into CASSFTGGPNQPQHF.